The 21 T cell receptor beta chains below all came from one sample that was sequenced in a study of T cells in Graves' hyperthyroidism and ophthalmopathy. TCR beta CDR3 regions were amplified from RNA transcripts. The HTBI set primed first-round TCR CDR3 RT-PCR. TCRdb fed the multiplex PCR reads into MiXCR, producing one record per CDR3 protein. The data hold 300,000 to 450,000 distinct CDR3 sequences, with 14% observed a single time. The sequenced material came from blood. These receptor sequences come from a woman in her thirties with Graves' ophthalmopathy.

Points on this clonotype: With a much larger clone just one base away, this may be a read error. The rearrangement joins TRBV29-1 to TRBJ2-5, with 8 bases fitting TRBD2. CDR1 and CDR2 from the germline V gene are SQVTM and ANQGSEA. CDR3 size: 13 residues. The CDR3 DNA reads as TGCAGCGTTAAAGCGGGGGTATCCGAGACCCGGTACTTC. This gives the protein CSVKAGVSETRYF.

This clonotype was detected many times. The chain has TRBV2 and TRBJ1-6, with a tentative D call TRBD1 (6 bases). CDR1 and CDR2 from the germline V gene are SNHLY and FYNNEI. This CDR3 is built from 17 residues. Trimming pared 4 bases from V and 0 bases from J, leaving 13 bases between. The CDR3 here is CASSVDRKSSYNSPLHF. DNA of the CDR3: TGTGCCAGCAGTGTTGACAGGAAAAGCTCCTATAATTCACCCCTCCACTTT.

The rearrangement links TRBV29-1 to TRBJ2-7; the match to TRBD2 covers 11 bases. CDR1 is SQVTM and CDR2 is ANQGSEA in the germline V gene. The CDR3 is 12 residues long. Losses at the gene ends were 4 bases for V and 5 bases for J; bases not matched to a gene: 1. CDR3 sequence reads: CSVVAGGDEQYF. The CDR3 DNA reads as TGCAGCGTTGTAGCGGGGGGGGACGAGCAGTACTTC.

The chain uses TRBV29-1 and TRBJ2-3; D gene unclear. CDR1 is SQVTM and CDR2 is ANQGSEA in the germline V gene. The CDR3 is 8 amino acids. CDR3 nucleotide sequence: TGCAACACAGATACGCAGTATTTT. Translating gives CNTDTQYF.

This clonotype showed up many times. The chain recombines TRBV6-1 with TRBJ1-1; unclear D gene. The length of the CDR3 is 14 residues. The germline gives CDR1 MNHNS, CDR2 SASEGT. Trimming stripped 2 bases from V and 8 bases from J, with 15 bases between. In nucleotides, the CDR3 is TGTGCCAGCAGTGAACGGGCGAGGGTCAGGGAAGCTTTCTTT. Protein sequence: CASSERARVREAFF.

This clonotype occurred many times. This sequence joins TRBV6-5 and TRBJ1-2; the D gene is possibly TRBD1 (5 bases). This CDR3 is 13 amino acids long. Germline CDR1 MNHEY, CDR2 SVGAGI. The V and J ends lost 6 bases and 7 bases respectively, with 15 bases between them. DNA for the CDR3: TGTGCCAGCAGCTCACAGGTTGGATCTGGCTACACCTTC. Residues: CASSSQVGSGYTF.

The chain combines TRBV20-1 with TRBJ1-5; D gene ambiguous. CDR1 and CDR2 (germline): DFQATT, SNEGSKA (reference sequence). The CDR3 spans 14 residues. CDR3 DNA sequence: TGCAGCGTTGAAGGCCCCGGGCTTAATCAGCCCCAGCATTTT. Protein product: CSVEGPGLNQPQHF.

This chain connects TRBV6-1 to TRBJ1-1; tentative D call: TRBD1 (6 bases). The CDR3 spans 13 residues. Deletions cut 5 bases from V and 6 bases from J, with 13 bases between. CDR1 is MNHNS, CDR2 SASEGT, per germline. CDR3 sequence (DNA): TGTGCCAGCAGTACCTGGACAGTCTCTGAAGCTTTCTTT. Protein: CASSTWTVSEAFF.

This clonotype was detected many times. This rearrangement joins TRBV28 to TRBJ1-2; no clear D gene. This CDR3 region has 16 residues. Germline lookup yields CDR1 MDHEN and CDR2 SYDVKM. V was pared by 6 bases and J by 5 bases, with 22 bases between. The CDR3 bases are TGTGCCAGCAGCCAAACGACGGTCCTTAGGGTGTATGGCTACACCTTC. The encoded protein is CASSQTTVLRVYGYTF.

This clonotype has ten or more counts. The chain couples TRBV12-3 or TRBV12-4 to TRBJ2-7, with D perhaps matching TRBD1 or TRBD2 (5 bases each). There are 11 residues in the CDR3. The V end was cut by 6 bases, the J end by 6 bases, with 9 bases between. The CDR3 spells CASRGDSEQYF. The DNA of the CDR3 is TGTGCCAGCAGGGGAGACAGCGAGCAGTACTTC.

The genes are TRBV20-1 and TRBJ1-4; no clear D gene. CDR1 and CDR2 (germline): DFQATT, SNEGSKA (reference sequence). V lost 4 bases to trimming and J lost 0 bases, with 12 bases between them. There are 15 residues in the CDR3. The CDR3 region has the DNA TGCAGTGCTACTCTCGATAGCTCAACTAATGAAAAACTGTTTTTT. Its protein product is CSATLDSSTNEKLFF.

J is TRBJ1-1 and V is TRBV6-2 or TRBV6-3; tentatively, D is TRBD1 (6 bases). This CDR3 comprises 16 residues. Trimming removed 4 bases from V and 4 bases from J, with 19 bases in between. Germline V gene lookup returns CDR1 MNHEY and CDR2 SVGEGT. The CDR3 DNA sequence: TGTGCCAGCAGTTGCATTGGGGGGCGACGGAGCACTGAAGCTTTCTTT. Translating gives CASSCIGGRRSTEAFF.

V usage is TRBV5-1 and J usage is TRBJ1-1, with 7 bases that match TRBD1. The CDR3 spans 15 residues. V was pared by 1 base and J by 8 bases, with 11 bases of the junction left unmatched. Germline V gene lookup returns CDR1 SGHRS and CDR2 YFSETQ. Written as DNA, the CDR3 is TGCGCCAGCAGCTTGCATCAGGGGGGAGTTTCCGAAGCTTTCTTT. Its translation: CASSLHQGGVSEAFF.

The V and J genes are TRBV7-2 and TRBJ2-5; D is possibly TRBD2 (5 bases). This CDR3 has 14 residues. Looked up from germline, CDR1 is SGHTA and CDR2 is FQGNSA. Trimming left V 1 base short and J 0 bases short, with 6 bases between. In DNA, the CDR3 is TGTGCCAGCAGCTTAGTGCGGGACCAAGAGACCCAGTACTTC. It specifies CASSLVRDQETQYF.

A few counts support this clonotype. Written as DNA, the CDR3 is TGTGCCAGCAGTGTAACAGGGAGGGCTAATGAAAAACTGTTTTTT. Residues: CASSVTGRANEKLFF. The chain is built from TRBV2 and TRBJ1-4; TRBD1 is a possible D gene (6 bases). With 4 bases removed from V and 3 bases from J, the gap between germline ends came to 12 bases. The CDR3 is made up of 15 amino acids. CDR1 and CDR2 (germline): SNHLY, FYNNEI.

This clonotype was seen a handful of times. The chain joins TRBV18 to TRBJ1-1; D gene unclear. V lost 6 bases, J lost 3 bases, and 14 bases lay in between. Germline V gene lookup returns CDR1 KGHSH and CDR2 LQKENI. This CDR3 region has 14 residues. The CDR3 spells CASSPAAGDTEAFF. The DNA of the CDR3 is TGTGCCAGCTCCCCCGCAGCCGGAGACACTGAAGCTTTCTTT.

This clonotype has ten or more counts. The chain employs TRBV2 and TRBJ1-5; possibly TRBD1 for D (6 bases). The germline V and J ends were trimmed by 7 bases and 0 bases, with 10 bases remaining between them. The CDR3 sequence is 14 residues long. In germline, CDR1 is SNHLY, CDR2 FYNNEI. CDR3 nucleotide sequence: TGTGCCAGCACAGGGGACCTTAGCAATCAGCCCCAGCATTTT. Protein product: CASTGDLSNQPQHF. The full variable domain, its missing parts supplied by reference TRBV2 and TRBJ1-5, is EPEVTQTPSHQVTQMGQEVILRCVPISNHLYFYWYRQILGQKVEFLVSFYNNEISEKSEIFDDQFSVERPDGSNFTLKIRSTKLEDSAMYFCASTGDLSNQPQHFGDGTRLSIL.

This clonotype was counted many times. J is TRBJ2-2 and V is TRBV2, with D unresolved. The CDR3 is made up of 10 amino acids. Germline V gives CDR1 SNHLY, CDR2 FYNNEI. Trimming pared 8 bases from V and 6 bases from J, leaving 4 bases between. This CDR3 is CASRAGELFF. The CDR3 bases are TGTGCCAGCCGGGCCGGGGAGCTGTTTTTT. Combining the CDR3 with reference TRBV2 and TRBJ2-2 gives the whole variable domain EPEVTQTPSHQVTQMGQEVILRCVPISNHLYFYWYRQILGQKVEFLVSFYNNEISEKSEIFDDQFSVERPDGSNFTLKIRSTKLEDSAMYFCASRAGELFFGEGSRLTVL.

This clonotype was observed many times. The chain employs TRBV2 and TRBJ2-1; TRBD2 agrees at 10 bases. The CDR3 length is 19 residues. V shed 5 bases and J 4 bases; nucleotides not matched to a gene: 17. Germline V gives CDR1 SNHLY, CDR2 FYNNEI. In nucleotides, the CDR3 is TGTGCCAGCAGTCGACCCGTCCTGGGAACTAGCGGGACTTACAATGAGCAGTTCTTC. This sequence encodes CASSRPVLGTSGTYNEQFF.

This clonotype was recorded at least ten times. The chain links TRBV7-2 to TRBJ1-5; D is unclear. The V gene's germline CDR1 is SGHTA and CDR2 FQGNSA. There are 16 residues in the CDR3. Trimming shortened V by 7 bases and J by 0 bases, and 16 bases separated the two germline ends. The CDR3 DNA reads TGTGCCAGCAATCCGGACGGGCCCTATAGCAATCAGCCCCAGCATTTT. Residues: CASNPDGPYSNQPQHF.

This clonotype was picked up many times. This chain connects TRBV20-1 to TRBJ1-4; D remains ambiguous. Germline values: CDR1 DFQATT, CDR2 SNEGSKA (reference sequence). This CDR3 spans 13 amino acids. Trimming left V 3 bases short and J 7 bases short, with 12 bases between. CDR3 in DNA: TGCAGTGCTAGTTTCCAGGTTCTTGAAAAACTGTTTTTT. This encodes CSASFQVLEKLFF.